This is a list of T cell receptor beta chains from one sample in a study of blood T cells in healthy people across ages. MiXCR was run by TCRdb on the 5' RACE reads, yielding one entry per CDR3 protein. The sample shows about 640,000 distinct CDR3 sequences, roughly 58% of them seen only once. The sequencing input was blood. The receptors come from a man aged 55 to 70 in good health. Each CDR3 is given with its conserved first and last residue. Each record gives: V gene, clone size, J gene, D gene, CDR3 DNA, CDR3 protein. A D gene is named only where the DNA matches it firmly. Rows may omit the clone size; those that give it use once, few, many or a size class.

v_gene: TRBV28
abundance: -
j_gene: TRBJ2-4
d_gene: TRBD1
CDR3nt: TGTGCCAGCAGCCGAACAGGGGATGCCAAAAACATTCAGTACTTC
CDR3aa: CASSRTGDAKNIQYF

v_gene: TRBV7-9
abundance: -
j_gene: TRBJ1-2
d_gene: -
CDR3nt: TGTGCCAGCAATCCTCCGGGACATGGCGGGGCTGGCTACACCTTC
CDR3aa: CASNPPGHGGAGYTF

v_gene: TRBV12-3/TRBV12-4
abundance: -
j_gene: TRBJ1-6
d_gene: -
CDR3nt: TGTGCCAGCAGTTTTGGGGGGGAGATCTCGCCCCTCCACTTT
CDR3aa: CASSFGGEISPLHF

v_gene: TRBV7-8
abundance: -
j_gene: TRBJ2-7
d_gene: -
CDR3nt: TGTGCCAGCAGCTTAGGGCAGGGAGCCCACTACGAGCAGTACTTC
CDR3aa: CASSLGQGAHYEQYF

v_gene: TRBV6-5
abundance: -
j_gene: TRBJ2-7
d_gene: -
CDR3nt: TGTGCCAGCAGTTTCCCATTGGGGAGACCCCATACTTCCTACGAGCAGTACTTC
CDR3aa: CASSFPLGRPHTSYEQYF

v_gene: TRBV6-1
abundance: -
j_gene: TRBJ2-2
d_gene: -
CDR3nt: TGTGCCAGCAGTGCCCTGGCGGCCGGGGAGCTGTTTTTT
CDR3aa: CASSALAAGELFF

v_gene: TRBV29-1
abundance: -
j_gene: TRBJ2-7
d_gene: TRBD2
CDR3nt: TGCAGCGTTGTAGGGGGACTAGCGGGAGTATACGAGCAGTACTTC
CDR3aa: CSVVGGLAGVYEQYF

v_gene: TRBV7-8
abundance: -
j_gene: TRBJ1-1
d_gene: -
CDR3nt: TGTGCCAGCAGCCCCCTACGGAACACTGAAGCTTTCTTT
CDR3aa: CASSPLRNTEAFF

v_gene: TRBV6-8
abundance: -
j_gene: TRBJ2-7
d_gene: -
CDR3nt: TGTGCCAGCAGGTCCGGTTGCCTTCACCCCATCTACGAGCAGTACTTC
CDR3aa: CASRSGCLHPIYEQYF

v_gene: TRBV7-2
abundance: -
j_gene: TRBJ2-2
d_gene: -
CDR3nt: TGTGTCAGCAGCTTAGTGACAACCGGGGAGCTGTTTTTT
CDR3aa: CVSSLVTTGELFF

v_gene: TRBV7-2
abundance: few
j_gene: TRBJ2-5
d_gene: TRBD2
CDR3nt: TGTGCCAGCAGCTTAGGAGGTCGGACTAGCCGGGTAGAGACCCAGTACTTC
CDR3aa: CASSLGGRTSRVETQYF

v_gene: TRBV10-3
abundance: -
j_gene: TRBJ1-2
d_gene: TRBD1
CDR3nt: TGTGCCATCAGCGAAAACAGGGGAGCTAACTATGGCTACACCTTC
CDR3aa: CAISENRGANYGYTF

v_gene: TRBV7-2
abundance: -
j_gene: TRBJ2-3
d_gene: -
CDR3nt: TGTGCCAGCAGCTTATACCCCATCACAGATACGCAGTATTTT
CDR3aa: CASSLYPITDTQYF

v_gene: TRBV12-3/TRBV12-4
abundance: -
j_gene: TRBJ2-4
d_gene: -
CDR3nt: TGTGCCAGCGAGGGGACGAACATTCAGTACTTC
CDR3aa: CASEGTNIQYF